One and the same sample provided the 8 T cell receptor beta chains below, sequenced in a study of CD8 T cells in acute hepatitis C reinfection. Study outcomes and limitations: All groups preferentially used TRBV04 and TRBV06, which was not due to overrepresentation in the naive pool.

TCRdb keeps only in-frame clones here, not all; method: immunoSEQ multiplex PCR. The sample includes some 4,000 clones, around 40% of them seen just once. Time point of the sample: acute HCV infection, within 168 days of estimated infection date. Hepatitis C virus-specific T cells were sequenced directly ex vivo without in vitro expansion. The input for sequencing was HCV NS3-1073 tetramer-sorted CD8+ T cells from PBMCs, taken during acute infection. These receptors were obtained from a young man with chronic hepatitis C.

A few counts support this clone. In DNA, the CDR3 is TGCGCCAGCAGCCAAGAGGGAAGCACGGGGACTGAAGCTTTCTTT. It is translated as CASSQEGSTGTEAFF. V is TRBV4-3 and J is TRBJ1-1; D is ambiguous. Trimming took 0 bases from V and 5 from J, leaving 13 bases between them. This CDR3 spans 15 amino acids. Germline lookup yields CDR1 LGHNA and CDR2 YSLEER.

The genes are TRBV2 and TRBJ2-7; D might be TRBD1 (7 bases). This CDR3 is 13 amino acids long. CDR1 SNHLY and CDR2 FYNNEI come from the germline V gene. With 9 bases removed from V and 2 bases from J, the gap between germline ends came to 14 bases. In DNA, the CDR3 is TGTGCCAGTGGACAGGCGGGAACCTACGAGCAGTACTTC. Amino acid sequence: CASGQAGTYEQYF.

There are a few counts of this clone. The chain employs TRBV4-1 and TRBJ2-7; D gene uncertain. Germline CDR1 is MGHRA and CDR2 is YSYEKL. Trimming took off 0 bases at V and 6 bases at J, with 9 bases between the two ends. The CDR3 is made up of 13 amino acids. CDR3 bases: TGCGCCAGCAGCCAAGAAGTGGGTTCCGAGCAGTACTTC. Its translation: CASSQEVGSEQYF.

This clone turned up a few times. This chain uses TRBV4-1 with TRBJ2-1; D is unclear. CDR3 length equals 16 residues. Germline CDR1 is MGHRA and CDR2 is YSYEKL. V was pared by 0 bases and J by 5 bases, with 14 bases between. This chain's CDR3 is CASSQEARKINNEQFF. In DNA, the CDR3 is TGCGCCAGCAGCCAAGAGGCCAGGAAAATCAACAATGAGCAGTTCTTC.

This chain uses TRBV2 with TRBJ1-4; TRBD1 matches at 11 bases. The CDR3 runs to 13 residues. Germline V gene data show CDR1 as SNHLY and CDR2 as FYNNEI. V gave up 4 bases and J gave up 12 bases; unmatched junction bases: 4. CDR3 nucleotide sequence: TGTGCCAGCAGTGTTCCGGGACAGGGGGAACTGTTTTTT. Protein product: CASSVPGQGELFF. Full variable domain (remainder filled in from reference TRBV2 and TRBJ1-4): EPEVTQTPSHQVTQMGQEVILRCVPISNHLYFYWYRQILGQKVEFLVSFYNNEISEKSEIFDDQFSVERPDGSNFTLKIRSTKLEDSAMYFCASSVPGQGELFFGSGTQLSVL.

In this sample, this clone turned up a few times. This sequence joins TRBV4-3 and TRBJ1-1; D gene ambiguous. The CDR3 has 17 amino acids. Germline V CDR1 and CDR2: LGHNA, YSLEER. Trimming pared 0 bases from V and 3 bases from J, leaving 17 bases between. CDR3 nucleotide sequence: TGCGCCAGCAGCCAAGATCCGGGCAGGCTGATGGACACTGAAGCTTTCTTT. It specifies CASSQDPGRLMDTEAFF.

Concerning this clone itself: Other DNA sequences within the sample encode an identical CDR3. The rearrangement links TRBV2 to TRBJ2-1, with D perhaps matching TRBD1 (7 bases). CDR3 length: 15 amino acids. Germline V gene sequence: CDR1 SNHLY, CDR2 FYNNEI. Trimming removed 3 bases from V and 6 bases from J, with 15 bases in between. The CDR3 loop is CASSDEGAGFNEQFF. The DNA for the CDR3 is TGTGCCAGCAGTGATGAGGGGGCGGGGTTCAATGAGCAGTTCTTC.

This rearrangement joins TRBV5-4 to TRBJ1-1; D gene unclear. CDR3 length: 13 residues. Germline V gene lookup returns CDR1 SGHNT and CDR2 YYREEE (reference sequence). V was pared by 5 bases and J by 3 bases, with 11 bases between. DNA of the CDR3: TGTGCCAGCAGACTTCGGAGTGACACTGAAGCTTTCTTT. Translated: CASRLRSDTEAFF.